This T cell receptor beta chain was sequenced during a study of monozygotic twins with inflammatory bowel disease. The study's findings and limits: Twins with IBD had fewer clonotypes in common with others than healthy twins, particularly during disease activity.

A note on this clonotype: Its antigen is not identified.

No sorting of T cells preceded isolation of total RNA from whole blood. Nested amplification of TCRalpha and TCRbeta cDNA involved two PCRs of around 15 and 9 cycles. Following a re-call of the 5' RACE reads, TCRdb has one entry per CDR3 protein and lacks DNA. The table lists around 410,000 distinct CDR3 sequences. The TCR originated in a human donor with ulcerative colitis or Crohn's disease, or a healthy co-twin of an affected twin (not recorded which). Sequencing input: blood.

This chain's CDR3 is CASSLPTGNTEAFF. The V and J genes are TRBV7-9 and TRBJ1-1; the D call of TRBD1 rests on TCRdb alone, since no DNA is present to check it. Germline V lookup: CDR1 SEHNR, CDR2 FQNEAQ (reference sequence). The CDR3 is 14 amino acids.